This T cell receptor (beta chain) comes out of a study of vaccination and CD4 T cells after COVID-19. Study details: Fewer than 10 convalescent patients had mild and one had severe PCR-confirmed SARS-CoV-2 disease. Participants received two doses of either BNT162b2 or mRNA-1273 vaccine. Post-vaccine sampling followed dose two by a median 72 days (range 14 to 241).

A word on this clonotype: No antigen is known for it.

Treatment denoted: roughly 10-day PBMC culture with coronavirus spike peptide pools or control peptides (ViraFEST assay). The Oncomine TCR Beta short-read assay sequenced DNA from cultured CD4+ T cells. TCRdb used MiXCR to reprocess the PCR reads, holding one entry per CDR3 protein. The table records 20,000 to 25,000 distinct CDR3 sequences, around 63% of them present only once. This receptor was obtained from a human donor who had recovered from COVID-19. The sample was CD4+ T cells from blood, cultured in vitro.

DNA for the CDR3: TGTGCCACCAGTGATTCAACCGGGACGGTGAACACCGGGGAGCTGTTTTTT. Amino acid sequence: CATSDSTGTVNTGELFF. V gene TRBV24-1 combines with J gene TRBJ2-2; perhaps D is TRBD1 or TRBD2 (5 bases each). Germline V gene data show CDR1 as KGHDR and CDR2 as SFDVKD. The CDR3 is 17 residues long. V was shortened by 2 bases and J by 1 base, with 13 bases between the two germline ends.